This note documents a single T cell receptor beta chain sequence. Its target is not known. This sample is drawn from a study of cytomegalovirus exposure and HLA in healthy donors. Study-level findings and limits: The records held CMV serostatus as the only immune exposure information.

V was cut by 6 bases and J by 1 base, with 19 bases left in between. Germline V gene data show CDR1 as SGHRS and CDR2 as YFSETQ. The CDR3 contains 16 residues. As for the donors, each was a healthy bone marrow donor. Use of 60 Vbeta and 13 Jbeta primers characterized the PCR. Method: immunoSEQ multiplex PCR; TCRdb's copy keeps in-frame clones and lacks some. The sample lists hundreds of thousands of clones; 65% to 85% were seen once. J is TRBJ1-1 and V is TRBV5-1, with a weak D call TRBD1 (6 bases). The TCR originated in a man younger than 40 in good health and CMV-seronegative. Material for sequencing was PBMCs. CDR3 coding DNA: TGCGCCAGCACCTCGTGGGGGGGCGCCCAGAACACTGAAGCTTTCTTT. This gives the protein CASTSWGGAQNTEAFF.